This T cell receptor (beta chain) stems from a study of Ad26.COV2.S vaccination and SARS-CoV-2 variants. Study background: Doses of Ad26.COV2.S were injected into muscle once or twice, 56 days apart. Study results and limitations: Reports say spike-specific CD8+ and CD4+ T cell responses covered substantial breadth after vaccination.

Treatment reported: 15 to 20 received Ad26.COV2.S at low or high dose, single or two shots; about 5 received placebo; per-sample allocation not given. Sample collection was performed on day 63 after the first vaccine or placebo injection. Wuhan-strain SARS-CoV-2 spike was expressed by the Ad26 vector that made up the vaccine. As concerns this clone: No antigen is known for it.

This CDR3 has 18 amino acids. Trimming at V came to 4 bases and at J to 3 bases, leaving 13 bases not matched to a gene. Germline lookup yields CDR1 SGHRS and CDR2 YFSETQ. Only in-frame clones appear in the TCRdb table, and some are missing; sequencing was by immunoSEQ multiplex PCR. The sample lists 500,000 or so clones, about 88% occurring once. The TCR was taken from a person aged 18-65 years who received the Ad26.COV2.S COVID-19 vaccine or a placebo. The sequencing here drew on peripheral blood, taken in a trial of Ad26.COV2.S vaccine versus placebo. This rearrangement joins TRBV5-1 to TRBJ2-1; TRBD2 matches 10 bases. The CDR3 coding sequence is TGCGCCAGCAGCCCGAACCGAGGGACTAGCGTCGGCTACAATGAGCAGTTCTTC. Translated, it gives CASSPNRGTSVGYNEQFF. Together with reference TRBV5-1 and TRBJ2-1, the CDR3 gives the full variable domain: KAGVTQTPRYLIKTRGQQVTLSCSPISGHRSVSWYQQTPGQGLQFLFEYFSETQRNKGNFPGRFSGRQFSNSRSEMNVSTLELGDSALYLCASSPNRGTSVGYNEQFFGPGTRLTVL.